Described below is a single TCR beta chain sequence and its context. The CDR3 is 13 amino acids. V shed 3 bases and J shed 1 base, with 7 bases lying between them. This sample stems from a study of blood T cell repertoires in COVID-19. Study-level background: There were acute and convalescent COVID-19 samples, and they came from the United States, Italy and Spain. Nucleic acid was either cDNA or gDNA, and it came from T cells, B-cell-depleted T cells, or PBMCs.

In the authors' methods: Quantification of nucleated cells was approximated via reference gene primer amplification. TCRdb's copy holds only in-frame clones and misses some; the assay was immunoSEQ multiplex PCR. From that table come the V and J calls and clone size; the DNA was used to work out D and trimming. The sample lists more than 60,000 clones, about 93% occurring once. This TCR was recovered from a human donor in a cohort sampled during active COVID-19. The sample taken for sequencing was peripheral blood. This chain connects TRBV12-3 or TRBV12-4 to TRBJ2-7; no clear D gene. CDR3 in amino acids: CASSFSVSYEQYF. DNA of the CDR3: TGTGCCAGCAGTTTTTCAGTTTCCTACGAGCAGTACTTC.